These 7 T cell receptor beta chains share one sample of origin, sequenced in a study of CD8 T cells in Susac syndrome (dated by TCRdb to between 2018 and 2021). The library was obtained by the immunoSEQ multiplex PCR assay. RNA was extracted using the RNeasy kit, and roughly 0.45 to 1 microgram was reverse transcribed with random hexamers. The public reads were quality trimmed at Q25 with fastp and then assembled into clones with MiXCR by TCRdb, keeping productive beta chains. Rows with a matching CDR3 protein are joined into one entry that keeps the most common DNA and genes. Across this sample there are 150,000 to 200,000 distinct CDR3 sequences, with approximately 95% seen only once. 0.093% of the sample lies in the top ten. The sample comprised CD4+ T cells from PBMCs. The source is a human donor with multiple sclerosis.

The chain is built from TRBV6-5 and TRBJ1-1; TRBD1 agrees at 8 bases. The CDR3 loop spans 17 amino acids. Germline CDR1 and CDR2: MNHEY and SVGAGI. V lost 0 bases to trimming and J lost 3 bases; unmatched junction nucleotides: 9. CDR3 residues: CASSYSARTGQDTEAFF. DNA of the CDR3: TGTGCCAGCAGTTACTCGGCCCGGACAGGGCAGGACACTGAAGCTTTCTTT.

This chain joins TRBV6-5 and TRBJ2-1; tentatively, D is TRBD1 (5 bases). The CDR3 has 15 amino acids. V shed 0 bases and J shed 9 bases, with 15 bases lying between them. Germline assignment: CDR1 MNHEY and CDR2 SVGAGI. CDR3 amino acids: CASSYSTQGSSEQFF. The CDR3, as DNA: TGTGCCAGCAGTTACTCGACCCAGGGTTCCAGTGAGCAGTTCTTC.

The V call is TRBV20-1, the J call TRBJ2-4; tentatively, D is TRBD1 (5 bases). The CDR3 runs to 13 residues. Trimming shortened V by 3 bases and J by 9 bases, and 15 bases separated the two germline ends. Looked up from germline, CDR1 is DFQATT and CDR2 is SNEGSKA (reference sequence). The CDR3 DNA reads TGCAGTGCTAGCCCCGGACACTTTAGCATTCAGTACTTC. The encoded protein is CSASPGHFSIQYF.

The chain joins TRBV27 to TRBJ1-2; D remains unclear. This CDR3 is 15 amino acids long. V shed 4 bases and J shed 4 bases, with 16 bases lying between them. The germline gives CDR1 MNHEY, CDR2 SMNVEV (reference sequence). In DNA, the CDR3 is TGTGCCAGCAGTTCGGGCGTCGGGATAGTCTATGGCTACACCTTC. This encodes CASSSGVGIVYGYTF.

This chain connects TRBV3-1 to TRBJ1-1; 7 bases map to TRBD1. The CDR3 is made up of 14 amino acids. Germline V gene lookup returns CDR1 LGHDT and CDR2 YNNKEL (reference sequence). V lost 1 base to trimming and J lost 7 bases; unmatched junction nucleotides: 6. The CDR3 is CASSQVRQGHEAFF. The CDR3 bases are TGTGCCAGCAGCCAAGTACGACAGGGCCATGAAGCTTTCTTT.

The chain joins TRBV30 to TRBJ2-1, with D unclear. Germline lookup yields CDR1 GTSNPN and CDR2 SVGIG (reference sequence). Trimming cost V 4 bases and J 0 bases, with 10 bases left between them. The CDR3 length is 14 residues. CDR3 DNA sequence: TGTGCCTGGATTAAGGGTAGCTCCTACAATGAGCAGTTCTTC. It yields the protein CAWIKGSSYNEQFF.

The rearrangement joins TRBV5-1 to TRBJ2-7; no clear D gene. CDR1 is SGHRS, CDR2 YFSETQ, per germline. Trimming shortened V by 5 bases and J by 2 bases, and 14 bases separated the two germline ends. The CDR3 runs to 14 residues. The CDR3 region is CASRSSRLTYEQYF. For the CDR3, the DNA is TGCGCCAGCAGAAGTAGCAGACTTACCTACGAGCAGTACTTC.